This T cell receptor beta chain originates from a study of blood T cells in healthy people across ages. Extraction yielded at least 6 micrograms of total RNA per sample. A second PCR, run for about 7 to 12 cycles, used a sample-barcoded 5' primer plus a J-beta primer mix. Each CDR3 protein is one row after TCRdb ran MiXCR on the 5' RACE reads. Here the sample spans around 900,000 distinct CDR3 sequences, 45% to 60% being singletons. Study results and limitations: Getting older went along with TCR beta diversity per million T cells dropping roughly linearly.

To note about this clonotype: Its matching antigen is unknown.

Losses at the gene ends were 4 bases for V and 5 bases for J; bases not matched to a gene: 9. There are 16 residues in the CDR3. The germline V gene encodes CDR1 LGHDT and CDR2 YNNKEL (reference sequence). The rearrangement joins TRBV3-1 to TRBJ2-3; 10 positions agree with TRBD2. The specimen was blood. The sequence came from a woman aged 60 to 75 in good health. CDR3 protein: CASSRQAAGGKDTQYF. As DNA, the CDR3 is TGTGCCAGCAGCCGGCAGGCAGCGGGAGGGAAAGATACGCAGTATTTT.